This TCR beta chain came from a study of blood T cell repertoires in COVID-19. As for the study in general: The cDNA or gDNA used as material had been derived from T cells, B-cell-depleted T cells, or PBMCs.

V dropped 1 base and J dropped 5 bases, with 14 bases sitting between them. The CDR3 extends over 15 amino acids. CDR1 and CDR2 (germline): SGHAT, FQNNGV. Recruitment covered roughly 24 US areas and drew participants whose ages spanned about 18 to 95 years. In the authors' workflow: Estimation of nucleated cell counts was performed using reference gene primer amplification. Clones were read by immunoSEQ multiplex PCR, and TCRdb kept only the in-frame ones, dropping some. That table gives V, J and clone size, and the DNA gave D and trimming. This table has 250,000 or so clones, more than 75% appearing once.

The sequencing sample was made of PBMCs or T cells enriched from blood (not recorded which). The sequence was collected from a woman aged 45-60 years who had been exposed to COVID-19. V usage is TRBV11-2 and J usage is TRBJ1-2; perhaps TRBD1 as D (6 bases). The CDR3 region is CASSLGDTPSYGYTF. DNA of the CDR3: TGTGCCAGCAGCTTAGGGGACACCCCCTCTTATGGCTACACCTTC.